The rows below give T cell receptor beta chains drawn from one sample of a study of blood T cell repertoires in COVID-19. Libraries were prepared by immunoSEQ multiplex PCR; TCRdb keeps only in-frame clonotypes and omits some of them. Counted here are approximately 50,000 clones, about 78% occurring once; the ten biggest clones make up about 5%. Sample: PBMCs or T cells enriched from blood (not recorded which). Receptors were obtained from a woman in her forties or fifties with acute COVID-19. Both conserved end residues are part of each CDR3. D genes are given only for firm matches. Clone sizes are given selectively: once, few, many, or a class where the clone is expanded.

CDR3 DNA	CDR3 protein	J gene	clone size	D gene	V gene
TGTGCCAGCAGCGAGGACAGGGGTTGGGGCTACACCTTC	CASSEDRGWGYTF	TRBJ1-2	NA	TRBD1	TRBV9
TGTGCCATCAGTATACAGGGGGACACTGAAGCTTTCTTT	CAISIQGDTEAFF	TRBJ1-1	NA	TRBD1	TRBV10-3
TGCGCCAGCAGTCAAGAGACAGGTCAAAGCTCTGGGGCCAACGTCCTGACTTTC	CASSQETGQSSGANVLTF	TRBJ2-6	NA	NA	TRBV23-1
TGTGCCAGCAGCTTGGTTCTGGAGGATACGCAGTATTTT	CASSLVLEDTQYF	TRBJ2-3	NA	NA	TRBV5-8
TGTGCCAGCAGCTTAACAGGGATGAACACTGAAGCTTTCTTT	CASSLTGMNTEAFF	TRBJ1-1	NA	NA	TRBV5-4
TGTGCCAGCAGTCTCGGTGACAGGTCCTACACTGAAGCTTTCTTT	CASSLGDRSYTEAFF	TRBJ1-1	few	NA	TRBV5-6
TGTGCCAGCAGCTTAGGGTCGCGGAATCAGCCCCAGCATTTT	CASSLGSRNQPQHF	TRBJ1-5	few	NA	TRBV13
TGTGCCTGGAGTGTACAACAGGGGGCACGGAATTCACCCCTCCACTTT	CAWSVQQGARNSPLHF	TRBJ1-6	NA	TRBD1	TRBV30
TGCAGTGCTAGTCTTCCGGGACAGGGCAATCAGCCCCAGCATTTT	CSASLPGQGNQPQHF	TRBJ1-5	once	TRBD1	TRBV20-1
TGTGCCAGCAGCGGGGTAGGAGCCTACGAGCAGTACTTC	CASSGVGAYEQYF	TRBJ2-7	NA	NA	TRBV2
TGTGCCAGCAGCTTGGTTTCGACATCAGTGGTAATCGCTGAAGCTTTCTTT	CASSLVSTSVVIAEAFF	TRBJ1-1	NA	NA	TRBV5-8
TGTGCCAGCAGTGAACGGGGACATCTATTAACGAGCTCCTACGAGCAGTACTTC	CASSERGHLLTSSYEQYF	TRBJ2-7	NA	NA	TRBV2
TGTGCCAGTAGCCCGGGGACAGGGCAGCGGGAGCAGTACTTC	CASSPGTGQREQYF	TRBJ2-7	NA	TRBD1	TRBV19
TGTGCCTGGGCCCGGGACAGCTTTATCAATGAGCAGTTCTTC	CAWARDSFINEQFF	TRBJ2-1	once	TRBD1	TRBV30
TGCAGCGTTGCCAATGGGGGGGCCTACGAGCAGTACTTC	CSVANGGAYEQYF	TRBJ2-7	few	TRBD2	TRBV29-1
TGTGCCAGCAGCCAGGGGGGTTCCTATAATTCACCCCTCCACTTT	CASSQGGSYNSPLHF	TRBJ1-6	NA	TRBD1	TRBV28
TGTGCCAGCAGTTATACAGGGTACACAGATACGCAGTATTTT	CASSYTGYTDTQYF	TRBJ2-3	once	NA	TRBV2
TGTGCCATCAGTGAGTCTCAGGGGGCGCGGAATGAGCAGTTCTTC	CAISESQGARNEQFF	TRBJ2-1	NA	TRBD1	TRBV10-3
TGTGCCAGCAGTTTAACAGGGGGCGCGAACTATGGCTACACCTTC	CASSLTGGANYGYTF	TRBJ1-2	NA	TRBD1	TRBV27
TGTGCCAGCAGTTACTACGGGATCCGTAGGGCTTTCTTT	CASSYYGIRRAFF	TRBJ1-1	NA	NA	TRBV6-5
TGTGCCAGCATCCGATCATACAGGGGTGAAGCTTTCTTT	CASIRSYRGEAFF	TRBJ1-1	NA	TRBD1	TRBV11-2
TGTGCCAGCAGCGTCGGGCGGAGGAATTCACCCCTCCACTTT	CASSVGRRNSPLHF	TRBJ1-6	NA	NA	TRBV5-6
TGCGCCAGCAGCTTACTCCCGAGCGGGTCCTCCTACGAGCAGTACTTC	CASSLLPSGSSYEQYF	TRBJ2-7	NA	NA	TRBV5-1
TGTGCCAGCATAAAGCGGGGGCTCCACAATGAGCAGTTCTTC	CASIKRGLHNEQFF	TRBJ2-1	NA	TRBD2	TRBV6-5
TGTGCCAGCAGTCGACAGGGGGCGTACTATGGCTACACCTTC	CASSRQGAYYGYTF	TRBJ1-2	NA	TRBD1	TRBV2
TGTGCCAGCAGTGGGGAGACAGGACCATACAATGAGCAGTTCTTC	CASSGETGPYNEQFF	TRBJ2-1	NA	NA	TRBV2
TGTGCCTGGAGGGGACAGGGATGGGGGTACGAGCAGTACTTC	CAWRGQGWGYEQYF	TRBJ2-7	NA	TRBD1	TRBV30
TGTGCCAGCAGCTTAGCAACAGGGGGAAATGAAAAACTGTTTTTT	CASSLATGGNEKLFF	TRBJ1-4	NA	TRBD1	TRBV7-2
TGTGCCAGCGGGCCGGGCACAGATACGCAGTATTTT	CASGPGTDTQYF	TRBJ2-3	few	NA	TRBV3-1/TRBV3-2
TGTGCCACCAGTGACCCAGGGGTCGAGCAGTTCTTC	CATSDPGVEQFF	TRBJ2-1	NA	NA	TRBV24-1
TGTGCCAGCAGCTTGGAAGGGACAATGAACACTGAAGCTTTCTTT	CASSLEGTMNTEAFF	TRBJ1-1	NA	NA	TRBV11-1
TGTGCCAGCAGTTTGCAGGGGTACACTGAAGCTTTCTTT	CASSLQGYTEAFF	TRBJ1-1	NA	NA	TRBV12-3/TRBV12-4
TGTGCCAGCCGGGACAGGGTGAATCAGCCCCAGCATTTT	CASRDRVNQPQHF	TRBJ1-5	NA	TRBD1	TRBV6-5
TGTGCCAGCAGTAATAGCATCCACGAGCAGTACTTC	CASSNSIHEQYF	TRBJ2-7	NA	NA	TRBV6-5
TGTGCCAGCTCACCAATGGGACAGGGGAATGAAAAACTGTTTTTT	CASSPMGQGNEKLFF	TRBJ1-4	NA	TRBD1	TRBV18
TGTGCCAGTAGCCCGAGGGGGCGATATAGCAATCAGCCCCAGCATTTT	CASSPRGRYSNQPQHF	TRBJ1-5	few	TRBD1	TRBV19
TGTGCCAGCAGCCACTCCCGGACAGGAGCTTCCTACAATGAGCAGTTCTTC	CASSHSRTGASYNEQFF	TRBJ2-1	NA	TRBD1	TRBV7-2
TGTGCCAGCAGTGAAAGGGAGCCGGGCTATGGCTACACCTTC	CASSEREPGYGYTF	TRBJ1-2	NA	NA	TRBV25-1
TGTGCCAGTAGTAATACAGTGCCTACTAGCAATCAGCCCCAGCATTTT	CASSNTVPTSNQPQHF	TRBJ1-5	once	NA	TRBV19
TGCGCCAGCAGCCCGACAGGTAGCAATCAGCCCCAGCATTTT	CASSPTGSNQPQHF	TRBJ1-5	NA	NA	TRBV5-1
TGTGCCAGCAGCTTCGGACAGGAAAAGGATCAGCCCCAGCATTTT	CASSFGQEKDQPQHF	TRBJ1-5	NA	TRBD1	TRBV13
TGCGCCAGCAGGCCCGCAGGGGGCGCGAACTATGGCTACACCTTC	CASRPAGGANYGYTF	TRBJ1-2	NA	TRBD1	TRBV5-1
TGCGCCAGCAACCTAGCGGGGGGGTACAATGAGCAGTTCTTC	CASNLAGGYNEQFF	TRBJ2-1	NA	TRBD2	TRBV5-1
TGCGCCAGCAGCGCCTGGACAGGAGCGGACGAGCAGTACTTC	CASSAWTGADEQYF	TRBJ2-7	NA	TRBD1	TRBV5-1
TGTGCCAGCTCATACCAGGGGGCGGCCTATGGCTACACCTTC	CASSYQGAAYGYTF	TRBJ1-2	NA	TRBD1	TRBV18
TGTGCCAGCAGCCAACTCCGAGGTGGAGGCTACACCTTC	CASSQLRGGGYTF	TRBJ1-2	few	NA	TRBV3-1/TRBV3-2
TGTGCCAGCAGGGGGCGGAGTACTTCACCCCTCCACTTT	CASRGRSTSPLHF	TRBJ1-6	few	NA	TRBV28
TGTGCCAGCAGCTCCGGACCCGGGGTGGCCGCAGATACGCAGTATTTT	CASSSGPGVAADTQYF	TRBJ2-3	NA	NA	TRBV5-5
TGCGCCAGCAGTCCGTGGAGGGGGGGCTTACAAGAGACCCAGTACTTC	CASSPWRGGLQETQYF	TRBJ2-5	NA	NA	TRBV5-1
TGTGCCAGCAGCCAATGGGGGACTAGCGGGGGGTACTACGAGCAGTACTTC	CASSQWGTSGGYYEQYF	TRBJ2-7	NA	TRBD2	TRBV3-1/TRBV3-2
TGTGCCAGCAGTGACTCGGACAGAAGCTCCTACAATGAGCAGTTCTTC	CASSDSDRSSYNEQFF	TRBJ2-1	medium-sized	NA	TRBV6-4
TGTGCCAGTAGTGAACAGGGTGGGAATTCACCCCTCCACTTT	CASSEQGGNSPLHF	TRBJ1-6	NA	NA	TRBV19